The 21 T cell receptor beta chains listed next were all sequenced from one sample in a study of blood T cell repertoires in COVID-19. The repertoire was sequenced with immunoSEQ multiplex PCR; TCRdb's copy has only in-frame clones and lacks some. The table includes around 140,000 clones, almost 80% detected once. Input material: PBMCs or T cells enriched from blood (not recorded which). These receptors all come from a woman between 50 and 59 years old who had recovered from COVID-19.

This clone was observed once. The V and J genes are TRBV7-3 and TRBJ1-2; D is unresolved. With 1 base removed from V and 4 bases from J, the gap between germline ends came to 13 bases. The CDR3 has 15 amino acids. Germline CDR1 reads SGHTA; CDR2 reads FQGTGA. CDR3 nucleotides: TGTGCCAGCAGCTTAAACGGAGATTTACTCTATGGCTACACCTTC. Translated, it gives CASSLNGDLLYGYTF.

The chain joins TRBV7-2 to TRBJ1-1; D is perhaps TRBD1 (5 bases). This CDR3 has 13 amino acids. Deletions cut 4 bases from V and 4 bases from J, with 10 bases between. Germline values: CDR1 SGHTA, CDR2 FQGNSA. The chain's CDR3 is CASSSSGATEAFF. The CDR3 nucleotides read TGTGCCAGCAGCTCGAGTGGGGCCACTGAAGCTTTCTTT.

This clone was seen at least ten times. V is TRBV19 and J is TRBJ2-7; TRBD1 aligns across 8 bases. V gave up 3 bases and J gave up 1 base; unmatched junction bases: 5. The CDR3 is 15 amino acids. In germline, CDR1 is LNHDA, CDR2 SQIVND (reference sequence). The CDR3 bases are TGTGCCAGTAGTATTAAAAGGACAGGGTCCTACGAGCAGTACTTC. Translated: CASSIKRTGSYEQYF.

J is TRBJ1-1 and V is TRBV5-1, with 7 bases identical to TRBD1. Looked up from germline, CDR1 is SGHRS and CDR2 is YFSETQ. After removal of 1 base from V and 8 bases from J, the junction contained 5 bases not matched to a gene. This CDR3 comprises 13 residues. CDR3 sequence (DNA): TGCGCCAGCAGCTTGACTGACAGGGTGGAAGCTTTCTTT. Translated, it gives CASSLTDRVEAFF.

J is TRBJ2-1 and V is TRBV27; D might be TRBD2 (5 bases). The CDR3 totals 16 residues. Germline V gene sequence: CDR1 MNHEY, CDR2 SMNVEV (reference sequence). Trimming took 0 bases from V and 2 from J, leaving 11 bases between them. The CDR3 protein is CASSLSGGGTYNEQFF. The DNA for the CDR3 is TGTGCCAGCAGTTTATCCGGCGGAGGCACCTACAATGAGCAGTTCTTC.

This chain uses TRBV9 with TRBJ1-2, with 10 bases that match TRBD1. Germline loops: CDR1 SGDLS, CDR2 YYNGEE. The V and J ends lost 4 bases and 6 bases, in that order; junction bases with no gene match: 12. This CDR3 has 16 residues. The CDR3 region is CASSQWDRGTLNGYTF. The CDR3 DNA reads as TGTGCCAGCAGCCAGTGGGACAGGGGAACCCTGAATGGCTACACCTTC.

The rearrangement joins TRBV11-3 to TRBJ1-4, with D perhaps TRBD1 (5 bases). The germline V gene has CDR1 SGHNT and CDR2 YENEEA. Trimming removed 1 base from V and 10 bases from J, with 10 bases in between. The CDR3 consists of 13 residues. CDR3 bases: TGTGCCAGCAGCTTAGTGAACGGGGGAAAACTGTTTTTT. It is translated as CASSLVNGGKLFF.

V and J are TRBV27 and TRBJ1-5; 8 bases match TRBD1. CDR3 length equals 15 residues. The germline gives CDR1 MNHEY, CDR2 SMNVEV (reference sequence). The V gene end was trimmed by 8 bases and the J gene end by 5 bases; junction bases not matched to a gene: 11. CDR3 nucleotides: TGTGCCAGCCGGCGGACAGGGCTGAGGGATCAGCCCCAGCATTTT. This codes for CASRRTGLRDQPQHF.

The table lists this clone with a count of one. This chain connects TRBV27 to TRBJ1-6; D uncertain. The germline gives CDR1 MNHEY, CDR2 SMNVEV (reference sequence). The V end was cut by 3 bases, the J end by 8 bases, with 14 bases between. The CDR3 extends over 15 amino acids. CDR3: CASSFTWSMDSPLHF. The DNA of the CDR3 is TGTGCCAGCAGTTTTACGTGGTCTATGGATTCACCCCTCCACTTT.

This clone was counted a few times. The chain is built from TRBV18 and TRBJ2-7, with TRBD1 matching over 10 bases. Per the germline V gene, CDR1 is KGHSH and CDR2 is LQKENI. This CDR3 has 13 residues. Germline trimming cut 6 bases from V and 6 bases from J; bases unmatched to any gene: 5. The CDR3 DNA is TGTGCCAGCTCGCGGGACAGGGGAAGCGAGCAGTACTTC. Amino acid sequence: CASSRDRGSEQYF.

This chain connects TRBV5-1 to TRBJ2-7; 7 bases are shared with TRBD2. This CDR3 has 12 residues. The V gene's germline CDR1 is SGHRS and CDR2 YFSETQ. J gave up 2 bases and V 4 bases, and 0 bases lay outside the gene matches. The CDR3 nucleotides read TGCGCCAGCAGCGGGGGGGCCTACGAGCAGTACTTC. Translation: CASSGGAYEQYF.

This chain joins TRBV10-3 and TRBJ1-2; no definite D call. CDR1 and CDR2 (germline): ENHRY, SYGVKD. The CDR3 is 15 residues long. Trimming took 3 bases from V and 8 from J, leaving 19 bases between them. CDR3 in amino acids: CAISEQQSIRWGYTF. CDR3 nucleotide sequence: TGTGCCATCAGTGAACAGCAGTCAATCCGCTGGGGCTACACCTTC.

The chain is built from TRBV10-1 and TRBJ1-5; D unclear. CDR1 WNHNN and CDR2 SYGVQD come from the germline V gene (reference sequence). Trimming removed 0 bases from V and 7 bases from J, with 7 bases in between. The CDR3 is 13 amino acids. CDR3 in amino acids: CASSESNFQPQHF. The CDR3 region has the DNA TGCGCCAGCAGTGAGTCCAACTTCCAGCCCCAGCATTTT.

About this clone itself: Other DNA sequences in the sample encode the same CDR3. The chain links TRBV7-2 to TRBJ1-5; no clear D gene. V was cut by 9 bases and J by 0 bases, with 27 bases left in between. The germline gives CDR1 SGHTA, CDR2 FQGNSA. The CDR3 is 19 residues long. The CDR3 loop reads CASSLRWAQALNSNQPQHF. The CDR3 bases are TGTGCCAGTAGCCTCAGGTGGGCCCAGGCCTTGAATAGCAATCAGCCCCAGCATTTT.

In its sample, this clone was seen once. This chain joins TRBV7-2 and TRBJ2-1; a weak D match, TRBD2 (5 bases). This CDR3 comprises 15 residues. V shed 2 bases and J shed 0 bases, with 8 bases lying between them. CDR1 and CDR2 from the germline V gene are SGHTA and FQGNSA. The CDR3 DNA is TGTGCCAGCAGCTTACGGGGTAGCTCCTACAATGAGCAGTTCTTC. Translating it yields CASSLRGSSYNEQFF.

This clone was picked up one time. The J gene is TRBJ1-2, the V gene TRBV6-5, with D perhaps TRBD1 (5 bases). This CDR3 is built from 12 residues. The V end lost 4 bases, the J end lost 8 bases, and 11 bases lay between the germline ends. Germline V lookup: CDR1 MNHEY, CDR2 SVGAGI. This CDR3 reads CASSSGNGGYTF. CDR3 in DNA: TGTGCCAGCAGTTCAGGGAACGGCGGCTACACCTTC.

V and J are TRBV6-1 and TRBJ1-2; 8 nucleotides match TRBD1. Trimming cost V 4 bases and J 3 bases; bases outside gene matches: 10. The germline gives CDR1 MNHNS, CDR2 SASEGT. This CDR3 has 16 amino acids. DNA for the CDR3: TGTGCCAGCAGTGCCCCCTTGGACAGGGAGTACTATGGCTACACCTTC. Translating gives CASSAPLDREYYGYTF.

The chain has TRBV6-5 and TRBJ2-5, with 8 bases lining up with TRBD1. The V gene end was trimmed by 8 bases and the J gene end by 5 bases; junction bases not matched to a gene: 7. In germline, CDR1 is MNHEY, CDR2 SVGAGI. This CDR3 region has 13 residues. The CDR3 protein is CASVRGLGETQYF. CDR3 coding DNA: TGTGCCAGCGTCAGGGGGCTGGGGGAGACCCAGTACTTC.

This chain links TRBV5-1 with TRBJ1-2; 8 bases align to TRBD1. CDR3 length equals 15 residues. In germline, CDR1 is SGHRS, CDR2 YFSETQ. V shed 3 bases and J 6 bases; nucleotides not matched to a gene: 10. This CDR3 is CASSSPFRGQDGYTF. The DNA for the CDR3 is TGCGCCAGCAGCTCCCCTTTCAGGGGGCAGGATGGCTACACCTTC. The complete variable domain, with remaining parts taken from reference TRBV5-1 and TRBJ1-2, reads KAGVTQTPRYLIKTRGQQVTLSCSPISGHRSVSWYQQTPGQGLQFLFEYFSETQRNKGNFPGRFSGRQFSNSRSEMNVSTLELGDSALYLCASSSPFRGQDGYTFGSGTRLTVV.

This sequence joins TRBV5-1 and TRBJ2-2; 12 bases align to TRBD2. The CDR3 has 16 amino acids. The germline gives CDR1 SGHRS, CDR2 YFSETQ. V shed 5 bases, J shed 4 bases, and the junction held 6 bases outside the gene matches. The CDR3 region has the DNA TGCGCCAGCAGTAATGGACTAGCGGGACCCACCGGGGAGCTGTTTTTT. Protein: CASSNGLAGPTGELFF.

The gene calls are TRBV27 and TRBJ1-1; D might be TRBD1 (5 bases). CDR1 and CDR2 (germline): MNHEY, SMNVEV (reference sequence). The CDR3 is 14 residues long. The V end lost 0 bases, the J end lost 8 bases, and 13 bases lay between the germline ends. The CDR3 reads CASSLSGGLPEAFF. In DNA form, the CDR3 reads TGTGCCAGCAGTTTATCGGGGGGTCTGCCGGAAGCTTTCTTT.